This T cell receptor beta chain was observed in a study of T-cell reconstitution after alpha-beta-depleted transplantation in children. Notes on the study in general: Surviving recipient T cells and thymic progenitors underlay high day-60 TCRbeta diversity in some patients. Hyperexpanded clones declined; after one year, newly produced T cells mostly supplied diversity.

TCRbeta library preparation incorporated unique molecular identifiers. TCRdb used MiXCR to reprocess the PCR reads, holding one entry per CDR3 protein. The sample holds about 870,000 distinct CDR3 sequences, 16% seen once. Germline V gene sequence: CDR1 SGHKS, CDR2 YYEKEE (reference sequence). Deletions cut 2 bases from V and 4 bases from J, with 10 bases between. This CDR3 is built from 14 residues. Remarks on this clonotype: No antigen is known for it.

This sequence was found in a male patient between 10 and 17 years old who had a stem cell transplant for acute lymphoblastic leukemia, so the T cells may come from the graft donor. The chain combines TRBV5-5 with TRBJ2-1; no reliable D call. The specimen comprised PBMCs, mostly from graft donor cells, sampled 360 days after TCRalphabeta/CD19-depleted stem cell transplant. In DNA form, the CDR3 reads TGTGCCAGCAGCTTCCCTGAGAAATACAATGAGCAGTTCTTC. Translation: CASSFPEKYNEQFF. Combining the CDR3 with reference TRBV5-5 and TRBJ2-1 gives the whole variable domain DAGVTQSPTHLIKTRGQQVTLRCSPISGHKSVSWYQQVLGQGPQFIFQYYEKEERGRGNFPDRFSARQFPNYSSELNVNALLLGDSALYLCASSFPEKYNEQFFGPGTRLTVL.